Each of the 17 T cell receptor beta chains below was sequenced from the same sample in a study of regulatory T cells in long-lasting Graves disease. Stated time point: newly diagnosed GD, antithyroid drugs for less than 3 months. From RNA extracted from PBMCs, the TCR library was made. Through Arm-PCR of CDR3 regions and iRepertoire HTBI primers, TCR beta libraries were built. TCRdb independently ran MiXCR on the multiplex PCR reads; one entry per CDR3 protein. The sample yields 440,000 or so distinct CDR3 sequences, just under 15% seen once. The sample was also linked to a second study, of T cells in Graves' hyperthyroidism and ophthalmopathy.

The source material was peripheral blood mononuclear cells (PBMCs), sampled at new diagnosis, from a patient treated with antithyroid drugs. These receptors were collected from a woman aged 25 to 45 with Graves disease.

Notes on this clonotype: A much larger clonotype is one base distant, so this may be a read error. This sequence joins TRBV12-3 or TRBV12-4 and TRBJ1-6; D call uncertain. This CDR3 contains 17 residues. The CDR3, as DNA: TGTACCAGCAGTCCCCACAGCGTACAGTTCTATAATTCACCCCTCCACTTT. It translates to CTSSPHSVQFYNSPLHF.

Only a few counts were recorded for this clonotype. The chain combines TRBV4-1 with TRBJ1-2, with 7 bases fitting TRBD1. Looked up from germline, CDR1 is MGHRA and CDR2 is YSYEKL. V lost 4 bases and J lost 6; bases outside the gene matches: 8. The CDR3 consists of 14 residues. CDR3: CASSPLLGQHGYTF. For the CDR3, the DNA is TGCGCCAGCAGCCCCTTGTTGGGACAGCATGGCTACACCTTC.

This clonotype was picked up a small number of times. The chain combines TRBV27 with TRBJ2-7, with D possibly being TRBD1 or TRBD2 (5 bases each). Trimming left V 2 bases short and J 2 bases short, with 10 bases between. The CDR3 length is 14 residues. Germline V gene lookup returns CDR1 MNHEY and CDR2 SMNVEV (reference sequence). The CDR3 region is CASSLGTRPYEQYF. The DNA for the CDR3 is TGTGCCAGCAGTTTAGGGACCCGACCCTACGAGCAGTACTTC.

This clonotype has ten or more counts. The chain carries TRBV10-2 and TRBJ2-1; the match to TRBD2 covers 14 bases. Germline CDR1 reads WSHSY; CDR2 reads SAAADI. The V segment lost 7 bases and the J segment 9 bases; nucleotides outside the gene matches: 8. The CDR3 is 15 residues long. The CDR3 region is CASITGTSGSFEQFF. CDR3 nucleotide sequence: TGCGCCAGCATCACCGGGACTAGCGGGAGTTTTGAGCAGTTCTTC.

This clonotype occurred a few times. Here the CDR3 DNA reads TGTGCCAGCAGCCGAACCACTAGCGGGAGTACCACAGATACGCAGTATTTT. Residues: CASSRTTSGSTTDTQYF. V gene TRBV7-6 combines with J gene TRBJ2-3; 11 bases align to TRBD2. Germline CDR1 SGHVS, CDR2 FNYEAQ. The CDR3 is 17 amino acids. Trimming cost V 5 bases and J 2 bases; bases outside gene matches: 9.

This clonotype was counted ten times or more. This chain joins TRBV5-5 and TRBJ2-1, with unresolved D. Germline CDR1 reads SGHKS; CDR2 reads YYEKEE (reference sequence). The CDR3 loop spans 14 amino acids. V lost 0 bases and J lost 6, with 10 bases in between. This chain's CDR3 is CASSLGATANEQFF. As DNA, the CDR3 is TGTGCCAGCAGCTTGGGGGCAACGGCCAATGAGCAGTTCTTC.

The sample holds many counts of this clonotype. The DNA of the CDR3 is TGTGCCAGCACCGCCATGGACGCTGCAGATACGCAGTATTTT. Its protein is CASTAMDAADTQYF. The chain has TRBV28 and TRBJ2-3; D call uncertain. V dropped 7 bases and J dropped 4 bases, with 15 bases sitting between them. CDR1 is MDHEN and CDR2 is SYDVKM in the germline V gene. This CDR3 region has 14 residues.

The chain couples TRBV19 to TRBJ1-5, with D perhaps matching TRBD1 (6 bases). V lost 5 bases and J 1 base, leaving 18 bases between the germline ends. The germline V gene encodes CDR1 LNHDA and CDR2 SQIVND (reference sequence). The CDR3 spans 17 residues. CDR3 protein: CASSAQTGMLSNQPQHF. The CDR3 bases are TGTGCCAGTAGTGCCCAGACAGGAATGTTAAGCAATCAGCCCCAGCATTTT.

This chain uses TRBV6-1 with TRBJ2-3; 11 nucleotides match TRBD2. The V segment lost 7 bases and the J segment 2 bases; nucleotides outside the gene matches: 5. The CDR3 extends over 15 amino acids. Germline-derived CDR1 and CDR2 are MNHNS and SASEGT. The CDR3 protein is CASTPLAGDTDTQYF. DNA of the CDR3: TGTGCCAGCACCCCACTAGCGGGAGACACAGATACGCAGTATTTT.

This clonotype was found a few times. J is TRBJ1-2 and V is TRBV7-2; TRBD1 agrees at 9 bases. CDR1 and CDR2 from the germline V gene are SGHTA and FQGNSA. The CDR3 extends over 14 amino acids. V gave up 1 base and J gave up 5 bases; unmatched junction bases: 2. In DNA, the CDR3 is TGTGCCAGCAGCTTAGAGACAGGGGGGTATGGCTACACCTTC. It yields the protein CASSLETGGYGYTF.

This clonotype was counted between two and nine times. The rearrangement uses TRBV27 and TRBJ2-7; TRBD1 aligns across 10 bases. Germline lookup yields CDR1 MNHEY and CDR2 SMNVEV (reference sequence). V was pared by 3 bases and J by 3 bases, with 5 bases of the junction left unmatched. The CDR3 extends over 15 amino acids. CDR3 DNA: TGTGCCAGCAGTTTCTTAGACAGGGGGCACTACGAGCAGTACTTC. As protein: CASSFLDRGHYEQYF.

V usage is TRBV20-1 and J usage is TRBJ2-2, with 8 bases lining up with TRBD2. Germline values: CDR1 DFQATT, CDR2 SNEGSKA (reference sequence). The CDR3 length is 14 residues. V lost 5 bases, J lost 0 bases, and 2 bases stayed unmatched. CDR3 sequence: CSALGLANTGELFF. As DNA, the CDR3 is TGCAGTGCTTTGGGACTAGCGAACACCGGGGAGCTGTTTTTT.

The chain employs TRBV2 and TRBJ2-4; D is uncertain. The ends were cut back, 2 bases at V and 6 bases at J, with 5 bases in the middle. The germline CDR1 and CDR2 sequences are SNHLY and FYNNEI. The CDR3 runs to 12 residues. The DNA for the CDR3 is TGTGCCAGCAGTGAAAGGTCAAACATTCAGTACTTC. It translates to CASSERSNIQYF.

This clonotype was seen ten or more times. The genes are TRBV28 and TRBJ2-7, with D perhaps given as TRBD1 or TRBD2 (5 bases each). In germline, CDR1 is MDHEN, CDR2 SYDVKM. Trimming shortened V by 5 bases and J by 0 bases, and 14 bases separated the two germline ends. The CDR3 runs 15 residues. The CDR3 DNA sequence: TGTGCCAGCAGTCCCGGGACGACGTCCTCCTACGAGCAGTACTTC. Protein product: CASSPGTTSSYEQYF.

This clonotype appeared many times. The rearrangement links TRBV29-1 to TRBJ1-1; D gene ambiguous. The CDR3 spans 12 residues. The germline V gene has CDR1 SQVTM and CDR2 ANQGSEA. V was cut by 4 bases and J by 2 bases, with 8 bases left in between. CDR3 sequence reads: CSVAPTNTEAFF. CDR3 bases: TGCAGCGTTGCCCCAACAAACACTGAAGCTTTCTTT.

This clonotype was seen more than once but under ten times. This chain uses TRBV14 with TRBJ1-1, with D possibly matching TRBD1 (6 bases). Trimming left V 3 bases short and J 0 bases short, with 11 bases between. There are 15 residues in the CDR3. Germline V lookup: CDR1 SGHDN, CDR2 FVKESK. CDR3 residues: CASSHHRDMNTEAFF. CDR3 in DNA: TGTGCCAGCAGCCATCATCGGGACATGAACACTGAAGCTTTCTTT.

This clonotype appeared many times. The chain links TRBV6-1 to TRBJ2-2, with D unclear. Looked up from germline, CDR1 is MNHNS and CDR2 is SASEGT. V was shortened by 7 bases and J by 7 bases, with 4 bases between the two germline ends. The CDR3 length is 10 residues. The CDR3 DNA reads as TGTGCCAGCAATAACGGGGAGCTGTTTTTT. Translation: CASNNGELFF.